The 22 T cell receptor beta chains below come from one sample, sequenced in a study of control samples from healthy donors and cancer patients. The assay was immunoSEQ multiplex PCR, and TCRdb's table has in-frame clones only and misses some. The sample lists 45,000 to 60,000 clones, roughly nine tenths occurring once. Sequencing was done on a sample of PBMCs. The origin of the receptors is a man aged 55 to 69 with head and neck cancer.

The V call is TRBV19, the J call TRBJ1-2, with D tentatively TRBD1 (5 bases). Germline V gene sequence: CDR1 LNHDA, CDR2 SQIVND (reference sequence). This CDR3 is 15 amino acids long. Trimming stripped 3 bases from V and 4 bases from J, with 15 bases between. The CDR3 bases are TGTGCCAGTAGTATCCTCGGCGGGACCCCCTATGGCTACACCTTC. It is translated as CASSILGGTPYGYTF. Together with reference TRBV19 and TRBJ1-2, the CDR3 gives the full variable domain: DGGITQSPKYLFRKEGQNVTLSCEQNLNHDAMYWYRQDPGQGLRLIYYSQIVNDFQKGDIAEGYSVSREKKESFPLTVTSAQKNPTAFYLCASSILGGTPYGYTFGSGTRLTVV.

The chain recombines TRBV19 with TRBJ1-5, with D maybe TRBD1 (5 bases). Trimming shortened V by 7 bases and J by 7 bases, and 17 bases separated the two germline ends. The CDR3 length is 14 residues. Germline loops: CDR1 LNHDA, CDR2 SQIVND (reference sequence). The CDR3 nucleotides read TGTGCCAGTACATCGGGGCCGCCGGGGCAGCCCCAGCATTTT. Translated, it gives CASTSGPPGQPQHF.

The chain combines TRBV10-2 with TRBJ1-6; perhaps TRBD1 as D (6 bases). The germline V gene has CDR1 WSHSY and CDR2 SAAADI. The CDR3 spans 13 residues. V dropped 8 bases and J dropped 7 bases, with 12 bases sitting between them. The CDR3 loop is CASWRGRNSPLHF. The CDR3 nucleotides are TGCGCCAGCTGGAGGGGGAGGAATTCACCCCTCCACTTT.

The CDR3 nucleotides read TGTGCCAGCAGCCCGACAGGCCGCAATCAGCCCCAGCATTTT. Its translation: CASSPTGRNQPQHF. The V and J genes are TRBV2 and TRBJ1-5; perhaps TRBD1 as D (6 bases). Germline CDR1 is SNHLY and CDR2 is FYNNEI. The germline V and J ends were trimmed by 6 bases and 2 bases, with 11 bases remaining between them. This CDR3 is 14 amino acids long.

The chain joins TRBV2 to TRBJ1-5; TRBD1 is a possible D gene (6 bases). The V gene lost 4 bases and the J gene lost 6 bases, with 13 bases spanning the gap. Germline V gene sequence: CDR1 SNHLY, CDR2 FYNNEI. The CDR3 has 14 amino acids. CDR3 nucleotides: TGTGCCAGCAGTGGCGGGCAGGGGATTCAGCCCCAGCATTTT. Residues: CASSGGQGIQPQHF.

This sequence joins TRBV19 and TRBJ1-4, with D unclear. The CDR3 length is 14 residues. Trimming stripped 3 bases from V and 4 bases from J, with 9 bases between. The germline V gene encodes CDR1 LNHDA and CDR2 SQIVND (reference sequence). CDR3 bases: TGTGCCAGTAGTATTCCAGGCCTTAATGAAAAACTGTTTTTT. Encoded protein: CASSIPGLNEKLFF.

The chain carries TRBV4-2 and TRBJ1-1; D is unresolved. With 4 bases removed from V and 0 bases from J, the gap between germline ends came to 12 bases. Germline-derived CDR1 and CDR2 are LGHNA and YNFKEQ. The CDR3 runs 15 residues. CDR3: CASSPVMGVNTEAFF. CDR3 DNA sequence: TGTGCCAGCAGCCCCGTGATGGGTGTGAACACTGAAGCTTTCTTT.

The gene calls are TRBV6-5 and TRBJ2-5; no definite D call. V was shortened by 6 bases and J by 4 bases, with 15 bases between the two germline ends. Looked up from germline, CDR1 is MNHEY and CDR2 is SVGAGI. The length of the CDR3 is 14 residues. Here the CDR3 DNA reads TGTGCCAGCAGCCGGACCCTCGACCGAGAGACCCAGTACTTC. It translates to CASSRTLDRETQYF.

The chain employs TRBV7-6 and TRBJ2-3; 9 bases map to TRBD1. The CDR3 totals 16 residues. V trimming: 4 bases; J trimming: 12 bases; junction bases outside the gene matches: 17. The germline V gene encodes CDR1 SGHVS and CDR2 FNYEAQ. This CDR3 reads CASSSEPGQGPSTQYF. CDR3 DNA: TGTGCCAGCAGCTCGGAGCCGGGACAGGGCCCCAGTACCCAGTATTTT.

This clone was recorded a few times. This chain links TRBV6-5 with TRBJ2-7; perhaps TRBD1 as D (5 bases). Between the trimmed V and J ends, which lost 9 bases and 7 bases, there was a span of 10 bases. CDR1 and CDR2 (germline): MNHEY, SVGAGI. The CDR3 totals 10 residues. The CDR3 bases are TGTGCCAGTGGGGCACCTGAGCAGTACTTC. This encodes CASGAPEQYF.

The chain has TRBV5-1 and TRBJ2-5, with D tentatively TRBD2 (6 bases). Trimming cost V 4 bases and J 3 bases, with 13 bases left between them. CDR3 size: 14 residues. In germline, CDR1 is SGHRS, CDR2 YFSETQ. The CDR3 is CASSPGTGEETQYF. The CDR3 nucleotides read TGCGCCAGCAGCCCCGGGACTGGAGAAGAGACCCAGTACTTC.

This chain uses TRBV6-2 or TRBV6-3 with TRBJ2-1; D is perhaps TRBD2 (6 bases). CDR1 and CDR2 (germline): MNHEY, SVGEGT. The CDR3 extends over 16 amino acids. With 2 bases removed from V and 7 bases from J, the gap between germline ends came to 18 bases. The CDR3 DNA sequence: TGTGCCAGCAGTTACAGGGCTAGAGGAGGGCCTAATGAGCAGTTCTTC. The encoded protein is CASSYRARGGPNEQFF.

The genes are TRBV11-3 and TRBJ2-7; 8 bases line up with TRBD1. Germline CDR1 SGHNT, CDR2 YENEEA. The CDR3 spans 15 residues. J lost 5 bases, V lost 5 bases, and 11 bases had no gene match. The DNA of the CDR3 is TGTGCCAGCAGCCCCGGACAGGGAAAAATCAACGAGCAGTACTTC. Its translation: CASSPGQGKINEQYF.

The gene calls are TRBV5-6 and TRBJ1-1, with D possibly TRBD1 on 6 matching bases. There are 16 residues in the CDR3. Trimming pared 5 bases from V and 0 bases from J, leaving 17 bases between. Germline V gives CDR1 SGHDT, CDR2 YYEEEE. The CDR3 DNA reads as TGTGCCAGCAGTGGGTTGACAGGTGCTATGAACACTGAAGCTTTCTTT. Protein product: CASSGLTGAMNTEAFF.

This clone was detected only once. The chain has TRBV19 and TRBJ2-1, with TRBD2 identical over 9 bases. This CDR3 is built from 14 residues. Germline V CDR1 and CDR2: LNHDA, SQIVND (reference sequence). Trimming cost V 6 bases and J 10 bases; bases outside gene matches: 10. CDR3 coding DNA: TGTGCCAGTAGCCCCGGCCTAGCGGGATACGAGCAGTTCTTC. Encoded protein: CASSPGLAGYEQFF.

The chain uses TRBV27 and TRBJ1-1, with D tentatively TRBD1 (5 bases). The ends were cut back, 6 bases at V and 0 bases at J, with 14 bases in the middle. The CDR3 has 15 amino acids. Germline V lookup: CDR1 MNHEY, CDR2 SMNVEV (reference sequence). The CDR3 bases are TGTGCCAGCAGCTTTGGGACGCCGATGAACACTGAAGCTTTCTTT. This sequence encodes CASSFGTPMNTEAFF.

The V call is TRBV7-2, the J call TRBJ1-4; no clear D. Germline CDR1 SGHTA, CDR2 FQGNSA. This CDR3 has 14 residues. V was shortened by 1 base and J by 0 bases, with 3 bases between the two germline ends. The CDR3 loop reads CASSLGATNEKLFF. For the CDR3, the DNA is TGTGCCAGCAGCTTAGGAGCAACTAATGAAAAACTGTTTTTT.

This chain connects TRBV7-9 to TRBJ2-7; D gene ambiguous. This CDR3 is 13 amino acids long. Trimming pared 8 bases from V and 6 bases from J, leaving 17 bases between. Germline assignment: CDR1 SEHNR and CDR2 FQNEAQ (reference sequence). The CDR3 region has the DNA TGTGCCAGCCAACTCGTTAATGACGGCGAGCAGTACTTC. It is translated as CASQLVNDGEQYF.

The CDR3 reads CASSLPGTSGLDEQFF. CDR3 nucleotide sequence: TGTGCCAGCAGTCTACCTGGGACTAGTGGACTAGATGAGCAGTTCTTC. The V gene is TRBV28, the J gene TRBJ2-1; 8 bases align to TRBD2. Per germline, CDR1 MDHEN and CDR2 SYDVKM. The V segment lost 5 bases and the J segment 8 bases; nucleotides outside the gene matches: 14. There are 16 residues in the CDR3.

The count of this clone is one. The DNA of the CDR3 is TGTGCCAGCTCACCGTGGGTTCACCAGGAGAAAGCCAAAAACATTCAGTACTTC. This codes for CASSPWVHQEKAKNIQYF. This rearrangement joins TRBV18 to TRBJ2-4; no definite D call. Germline assignment: CDR1 KGHSH and CDR2 LQKENI. V was clipped by 3 bases and J by 0 bases, with 18 bases between them. The CDR3 spans 18 residues.

In nucleotides, the CDR3 is TGTGCCAGCCGGGCGGGTGATACGCAGTATTTT. Encoded protein: CASRAGDTQYF. The V and J genes are TRBV7-3 and TRBJ2-3, with D possibly matching TRBD2 (5 bases). Germline assignment: CDR1 SGHTA and CDR2 FQGTGA. V lost 8 bases to trimming and J lost 6 bases, with 9 bases between them. This CDR3 spans 11 amino acids.

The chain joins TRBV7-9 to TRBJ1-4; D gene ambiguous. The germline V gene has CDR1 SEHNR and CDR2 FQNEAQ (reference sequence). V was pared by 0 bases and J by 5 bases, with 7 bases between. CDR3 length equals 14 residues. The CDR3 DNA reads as TGTGCCAGCAGCTTAGCGCAGGAGAATGAAAAACTGTTTTTT. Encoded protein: CASSLAQENEKLFF.